Below, 27 T cell receptor beta chains from the same sample are listed, as sequenced in a study of T cells in Graves' hyperthyroidism and ophthalmopathy. There were TCR beta CDR3 regions amplified from RNA transcripts. The HTBI primer set drove a first-round RT-PCR of the TCR CDR3. Via MiXCR, TCRdb re-called the multiplex PCR reads, giving one row per CDR3 protein. The table lists about 770,000 distinct CDR3 sequences, roughly a sixth of them singletons. Sequenced sample: blood. The origin of the receptors is a woman between 45 and 60 years old with Graves' hyperthyroidism that later progressed to Graves' ophthalmopathy.

In regard to this clonotype: A much larger clone sits a single nucleotide away, making a read error possible. The chain combines TRBV2 with TRBJ1-1, with 7 positions matching TRBD1. CDR1 is SNHLY, CDR2 FYNNEI, per germline. The CDR3 sequence is 16 residues long. CDR3 sequence: CASTPDLRGLNTEASF. CDR3 DNA sequence: TGTGCCAGCACCCCCGATTTGAGGGGGCTCAACACTGAAGCTTCCTTT.

Many counts were recorded for this clonotype. The chain joins TRBV5-1 to TRBJ1-1; D is possibly TRBD1 (6 bases). The CDR3 extends over 14 amino acids. CDR1 SGHRS and CDR2 YFSETQ come from the germline V gene. V lost 6 bases and J lost 1, with 13 bases in between. CDR3 region: CASNGGGRNTEAFF. As DNA, the CDR3 is TGCGCCAGCAACGGCGGGGGCCGGAACACTGAAGCTTTCTTT.

The V and J genes are TRBV7-3 and TRBJ2-6; no definite D call. CDR3 size: 13 residues. Germline V lookup: CDR1 SGHTA, CDR2 FQGTGA. Deletions cut 8 bases from V and 2 bases from J, with 7 bases between. The CDR3 bases are TGTGCCAGCGCCGACCCTGGGGCCAACGTCCTGACTTTC. Amino acid sequence: CASADPGANVLTF.

The genes are TRBV3-1 and TRBJ2-2, with no clear D. Trimming took 6 bases from V and 7 from J, leaving 12 bases between them. The CDR3 is made up of 13 amino acids. CDR1 is LGHDT and CDR2 is YNNKEL in the germline V gene (reference sequence). CDR3 region: CASSSPGRGELFF. In DNA form, the CDR3 reads TGTGCCAGCAGTTCCCCCGGACGCGGGGAGCTGTTTTTT.

As regards this clonotype: The germline gene is not matched at one end of the junction; a read error may be the cause. V usage is TRBV4-2 and J usage is TRBJ2-3; 7 bases map to TRBD1. This CDR3 spans 15 amino acids. Germline CDR1 LGHNA, CDR2 YNFKEQ. The CDR3 DNA follows: TGTGCCAGCAGCGAAGAGGGACAGAGCACAGATACGCAGTATTTT. This encodes CASSEEGQSTDTQYF.

Ten or more counts support this clonotype. The V and J genes are TRBV7-8 and TRBJ1-1; a weak D match, TRBD1 (5 bases). The CDR3 length is 15 residues. CDR1 is SGHVS and CDR2 is FQNEAQ in the germline V gene. V was clipped by 3 bases and J by 6 bases, with 17 bases between them. CDR3 coding DNA: TGTGCCAGCAGCTTTATGGTCGGGGGGTTCGCTGAAGCTTTCTTT. Its protein product is CASSFMVGGFAEAFF.

This chain uses TRBV7-9 with TRBJ2-5; D not resolved. Germline lookup yields CDR1 SEHNR and CDR2 FQNEAQ (reference sequence). V dropped 5 bases and J dropped 2 bases, with 18 bases sitting between them. This CDR3 comprises 16 residues. This chain's CDR3 is CASSHQTFHGQETQYF. DNA for the CDR3: TGTGCCAGCAGCCACCAGACGTTCCATGGGCAAGAGACCCAGTACTTC.

The chain has TRBV5-8 and TRBJ2-6; D is perhaps TRBD2 (6 bases). The CDR3 length is 15 residues. The germline V and J ends were trimmed by 0 bases and 2 bases, with 6 bases remaining between them. The germline V gene encodes CDR1 SGHTS and CDR2 YDEGEE. In nucleotides, the CDR3 is TGTGCCAGCAGCTTGGGGGAGGCTGGGGCCAACGTCCTGACTTTC. Its translation: CASSLGEAGANVLTF. The full variable domain, in which reference TRBV5-8 and TRBJ2-6 provide the parts outside the CDR3, is EAGVTQSPTHLIKTRGQQATLRCSPISGHTSVYWYQQALGLGLQFLLWYDEGEERNRGNFPPRFSGRQFPNYSSELNVNALELEDSALYLCASSLGEAGANVLTFGAGSRLTVL.

The chain is built from TRBV4-1 and TRBJ1-5, with TRBD1 matching 8 bases. The V and J ends lost 6 bases and 1 base, in that order; junction bases with no gene match: 14. This CDR3 is built from 18 residues. Per the germline V gene, CDR1 is MGHRA and CDR2 is YSYEKL. DNA for the CDR3: TGCGCCAGCAGACTCGGGACAGGCGGGGCGTTGAGCAATCAGCCCCAGCATTTT. Translating gives CASRLGTGGALSNQPQHF.

This chain connects TRBV15 to TRBJ1-1; TRBD1 aligns across 8 bases. Trimming at V came to 3 bases and at J to 0 bases, leaving 3 bases not matched to a gene. The CDR3 runs 15 residues. CDR1 and CDR2 from the germline V gene are LNHNV and YYDKDF (reference sequence). The CDR3 DNA reads TGTGCCACCAGCAGGGGACAGGTGATGAACACTGAAGCTTTCTTT. Its translation: CATSRGQVMNTEAFF. The whole variable domain, filled in from reference TRBV15 and TRBJ1-1, reads DAMVIQNPRYQVTQFGKPVTLSCSQTLNHNVMYWYQQKSSQAPKLLFHYYDKDFNNEADTPDNFQSRRPNTSFCFLDIRSPGLGDTAMYLCATSRGQVMNTEAFFGQGTRLTVV.

This clonotype was observed a few times. As DNA, the CDR3 is TGTGCCAGCACCCCTGGGGTATGGGGGGCCCTCCAAGAGACCCAGTACTTC. Protein sequence: CASTPGVWGALQETQYF. J is TRBJ2-5 and V is TRBV3-1; D could derive from TRBD1 or TRBD2 (6 bases each). This CDR3 has 17 amino acids. Germline lookup yields CDR1 LGHDT and CDR2 YNNKEL (reference sequence). V was clipped by 7 bases and J by 1 base, with 22 bases between them.

This clonotype turned up a few times. The chain links TRBV2 to TRBJ1-4, with 7 bases identical to TRBD1. V lost 3 bases to trimming and J lost 0 bases; unmatched junction nucleotides: 13. Germline assignment: CDR1 SNHLY and CDR2 FYNNEI. The CDR3 covers 19 residues. The CDR3 sequence: CASSEQGGGYSTTNEKLFF. The CDR3 coding sequence is TGTGCCAGCAGTGAGCAAGGGGGCGGCTACTCAACAACTAATGAAAAACTGTTTTTT.

This clonotype was seen only a few times. The CDR3 bases are TGTGCCAGCAGTGAATCGCCGGGGAATAGCAATCAGCCCCAGCATTTT. This encodes CASSESPGNSNQPQHF. This chain connects TRBV25-1 to TRBJ1-5; D not resolved. Trimming left V 1 base short and J 0 bases short, with 10 bases between. The germline gives CDR1 MGHDK, CDR2 SYGVNS. The CDR3 runs 16 residues.

This sequence joins TRBV7-3 and TRBJ2-2; weak D call: TRBD1 (6 bases). Trimming took off 3 bases at V and 3 bases at J, with 14 bases between the two ends. This CDR3 contains 16 residues. Germline-derived CDR1 and CDR2 are SGHTA and FQGTGA. CDR3 amino acids: CASSFAQGSYTGELFF. The CDR3 region has the DNA TGTGCCAGCAGCTTTGCGCAGGGGTCTTACACCGGGGAGCTGTTTTTT.

The chain combines TRBV12-5 with TRBJ2-2; D is uncertain. In germline, CDR1 is LGHNT, CDR2 FRNRAP. V dropped 3 bases and J dropped 2 bases, with 1 base sitting between them. This CDR3 has 12 residues. In DNA, the CDR3 is TGTGCTAGTGGTTTTAACACCGGGGAGCTGTTTTTT. This sequence encodes CASGFNTGELFF.

This clonotype was found many times. The gene calls are TRBV27 and TRBJ2-7, with 8 nucleotides matching TRBD1. V trimming: 4 bases; J trimming: 0 bases; junction bases outside the gene matches: 5. CDR1 and CDR2 from the germline V gene are MNHEY and SMNVEV (reference sequence). This CDR3 spans 15 amino acids. CDR3 DNA sequence: TGTGCCAGCAGTTGGACAGGGTCACTCTCCTACGAGCAGTACTTC. Protein product: CASSWTGSLSYEQYF.

To note about this clonotype: Mismatch with germline at one junction end may stem from a read error. The genes are TRBV10-3 and TRBJ1-5; D possibly corresponds to TRBD1 (5 bases). The CDR3 spans 14 residues. Germline V lookup: CDR1 ENHRY, CDR2 SYGVKD. This CDR3 reads CAISPAGMHQPRHF. CDR3 sequence (DNA): TGTGCCATCTCGCCGGCAGGGATGCATCAGCCCCGGCATTTT.

The DNA of the CDR3 is TGTGCTAGTGGTTTGTACGACAATGAGCAGTTCTTC. Translation gives CASGLYDNEQFF. The gene calls are TRBV12-5 and TRBJ2-1, with D unresolved. This CDR3 region has 12 residues. From germline, CDR1 is LGHNT and CDR2 FRNRAP. Trimming took 2 bases from V and 5 from J, leaving 4 bases between them.

On this clonotype: One base away lies a much larger clone, so this may be a sequencing read error. CDR3: CTSSLHRGEDRTEAFF. The CDR3 DNA is TGTACCAGCAGTTTACACAGGGGAGAAGATCGTACTGAAGCTTTCTTT. V and J are TRBV7-9 and TRBJ1-1, with 7 bases lining up with TRBD1. The CDR3 runs to 16 residues. Germline values: CDR1 SEHNR, CDR2 FQNEAQ (reference sequence).

The chain is built from TRBV12-3 or TRBV12-4 and TRBJ1-4, with D perhaps matching TRBD1 (6 bases). The germline V and J ends were trimmed by 8 bases and 8 bases, with 15 bases remaining between them. This CDR3 has 13 amino acids. CDR3 DNA sequence: TGTGCCAGCTGCAGGGGCCCGAGAGAAAAACTGTTTTTT. Residues: CASCRGPREKLFF.

Comment on this clonotype: A much more abundant neighbour one base away suggests this may be a read error. CDR3 sequence: CGAGRGQRNEQFF. For the CDR3, the DNA is TGCGGTGCAGGAAGGGGACAACGGAATGAGCAGTTCTTC. The genes are TRBV20-1 and TRBJ2-1, with D possibly being TRBD1 (6 bases). This CDR3 spans 13 amino acids. CDR1 is DFQATT and CDR2 is SNEGSKA in the germline V gene (reference sequence).

V and J are TRBV10-3 and TRBJ1-5, with D unclear. V lost 2 bases to trimming and J lost 2 bases, with 7 bases between them. The germline CDR1 and CDR2 sequences are ENHRY and SYGVKD. The CDR3 loop spans 14 amino acids. CDR3 coding DNA: TGTGCCATCAGTGAGGGCTCGGGCAATCAGCCCCAGCATTTT. Its protein product is CAISEGSGNQPQHF.

This clonotype showed up many times. The V gene is TRBV11-2, the J gene TRBJ2-2; D is unresolved. V dropped 5 bases and J dropped 3 bases, with 16 bases sitting between them. Germline loops: CDR1 SGHAT, CDR2 FQNNGV. The CDR3 spans 16 residues. CDR3 sequence reads: CASSPPRFSYTGELFF. The CDR3 DNA is TGTGCCAGCAGCCCACCGAGGTTTTCCTACACCGGGGAGCTGTTTTTT.

There are many counts of this clonotype. The gene calls are TRBV7-8 and TRBJ2-5, with D tentatively TRBD2 (7 bases). CDR1 is SGHVS and CDR2 is FQNEAQ in the germline V gene. CDR3 length: 14 residues. Trimming left V 8 bases short and J 0 bases short, with 13 bases between. Here the CDR3 reads CASGRGADQETQYF. CDR3 DNA sequence: TGTGCCAGCGGGAGGGGGGCGGACCAAGAGACCCAGTACTTC.

There are many counts of this clonotype. This sequence joins TRBV20-1 and TRBJ2-4; the match to TRBD1 covers 8 bases. Germline CDR1 is DFQATT and CDR2 is SNEGSKA (reference sequence). The CDR3 is made up of 14 amino acids. With 0 bases clipped from V and 7 bases from J, the junction kept 5 bases outside the gene matches. CDR3 bases: TGCAGTGCTAGAGACGGGACAGGACGTAACATTCAGTACTTC. Residues: CSARDGTGRNIQYF.

This clonotype was detected ten times or more. This sequence joins TRBV7-8 and TRBJ2-1, with D maybe TRBD2 (6 bases). This CDR3 is built from 13 residues. Germline CDR1 reads SGHVS; CDR2 reads FQNEAQ. The germline V and J ends were trimmed by 4 bases and 6 bases, with 10 bases remaining between them. CDR3 DNA sequence: TGTGCCAGCAGCTCGCTGGGAGGCAATGAGCAGTTCTTC. Its protein product is CASSSLGGNEQFF.

The rearrangement uses TRBV19 and TRBJ1-3, with D uncertain. Per germline, CDR1 LNHDA and CDR2 SQIVND (reference sequence). The V and J ends lost 9 bases and 0 bases respectively, with 12 bases between them. The CDR3 length is 14 residues. CDR3 DNA: TGTGCCAGCAGCATCGGAAGCTCTGGAAACACCATATATTTT. Protein sequence: CASSIGSSGNTIYF.